The clone carrying this T cell receptor (beta chain) was recorded only once. The antigen remains unidentified. This sample stems from a study of PD-L1 blockade in urothelial cancer. Study as a whole: About 85% of the roughly 29 patients comprised males who had bladder-origin urothelial cancer. Analysis of blood occurred 3 weeks (second dose) and 6 weeks after treatment start.

Study findings and constraints: Below-median pretreatment blood TCR clonality was associated with improved progression-free and overall survival.

Method: immunoSEQ multiplex PCR; TCRdb's copy keeps in-frame clones and lacks some. The table records 100,000 to 150,000 clones, roughly 83% of them present only once. The CDR3 totals 14 residues. Trimming took 7 bases from V and 1 from J, leaving 14 bases between them. CDR1 and CDR2 from the germline V gene are SNHLY and FYNNEI. Stated time point: pretreatment peripheral blood. Locally advanced or metastatic urothelial carcinoma was present in patients. The sequences come from PBMCs, collected around atezolizumab (anti-PD-L1) treatment. The rearrangement links TRBV2 to TRBJ2-7, with D perhaps TRBD2 (5 bases). The receptor was isolated from a man aged 50-60 years with urothelial cancer. The CDR3 DNA follows: TGTGCCAGCAATCATCCCACTAGTTCCTACGAGCAGTACTTC. This gives the protein CASNHPTSSYEQYF.